The present T cell receptor beta chain was sequenced within a study of cytomegalovirus exposure and HLA in healthy donors. This clone showed up just once. The V end was cut by 1 base, the J end by 7 bases, with 11 bases between. This CDR3 has 13 amino acids. Germline lookup yields CDR1 SGHNT and CDR2 YENEEA. The PCR made use of 60 Vbeta and 13 Jbeta primers. Produced via immunoSEQ multiplex PCR; TCRdb's table is partial and in-frame only. The sample lists around 50,000 clones, about 78% occurring once. The rearrangement links TRBV11-3 to TRBJ2-7; possibly TRBD1 for D (5 bases). The TCR was taken from a man aged 30-40 years in good health and CMV-seropositive. Sample: PBMCs. CDR3 protein: CASSLGGRREQYF. The CDR3 bases are TGTGCCAGCAGCTTAGGGGGCAGGAGAGAGCAGTACTTC.